The source of this TCR beta chain is a study of technical replicates of blood from a handful of donors. V gave up 3 bases and J gave up 0 bases; unmatched junction bases: 3. Looked up from germline, CDR1 is SGHKS and CDR2 is YYEKEE (reference sequence). The CDR3 has 15 amino acids. Profiled with immunoSEQ multiplex PCR; TCRdb holds only in-frame clones, not every one. The sample holds some 48,000 clones, 95% to 96% seen once. The gene calls are TRBV5-5 and TRBJ1-5; 7 nucleotides agree with TRBD1. The clonotype originates from a human donor in good health. The specimen was T cells isolated from PBMCs. In nucleotides, the CDR3 is TGTGCCAGCAGCTGGACAGGTTATAGCAATCAGCCCCAGCATTTT. Its translation: CASSWTGYSNQPQHF.